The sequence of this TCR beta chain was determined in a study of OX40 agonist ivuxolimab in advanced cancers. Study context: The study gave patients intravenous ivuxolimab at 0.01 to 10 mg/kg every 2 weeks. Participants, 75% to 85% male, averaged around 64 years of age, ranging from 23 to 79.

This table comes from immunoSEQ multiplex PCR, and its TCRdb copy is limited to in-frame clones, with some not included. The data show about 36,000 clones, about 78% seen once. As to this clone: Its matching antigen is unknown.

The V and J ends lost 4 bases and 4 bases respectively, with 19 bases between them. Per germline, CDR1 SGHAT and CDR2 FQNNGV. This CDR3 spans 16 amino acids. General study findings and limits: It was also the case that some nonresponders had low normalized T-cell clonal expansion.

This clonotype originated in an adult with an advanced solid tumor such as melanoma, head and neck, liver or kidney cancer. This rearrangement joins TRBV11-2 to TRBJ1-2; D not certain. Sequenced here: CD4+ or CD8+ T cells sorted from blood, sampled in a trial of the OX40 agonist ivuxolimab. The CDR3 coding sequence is TGTGCCAGCAGCTCCTTTTTGGGAAGATCGTTCTATGGCTACACCTTC. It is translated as CASSSFLGRSFYGYTF.